This TCR beta chain is drawn from a study of OX40 agonist ivuxolimab in advanced cancers. Study at large: Administration of intravenous ivuxolimab to patients occurred every 2 weeks at 0.01 to 10 mg/kg. Patients enrolled in dose escalation were diagnosed with hepatocellular carcinoma, melanoma, renal cell or head and neck cancer. Regarding the study as a whole: Normalized T-cell clonal expansion was also low in a subset of nonresponders.

Only in-frame clones appear in the TCRdb table, and some are missing; sequencing was by immunoSEQ multiplex PCR. The sample contains over 70,000 clones, roughly 93% of which appear only once. V shed 10 bases, J shed 1 base, and the junction held 15 bases outside the gene matches. Germline lookup yields CDR1 SGHNT and CDR2 YYREEE (reference sequence). This CDR3 contains 17 residues. This clone was seen a single time. The target antigen is unknown. The clonotype originates from an adult with an advanced solid tumor such as melanoma, head and neck, liver or kidney cancer. Specimen: CD4+ or CD8+ T cells sorted from blood, collected in a trial of the OX40 agonist ivuxolimab. The chain has TRBV5-4 and TRBJ1-5, with TRBD1 matching 9 bases. This chain's CDR3 is CAPPVPIGTGSNQPQHF. The DNA for the CDR3 is TGTGCCCCCCCAGTCCCCATCGGGACAGGGAGCAATCAGCCCCAGCATTTT.